This TCR beta chain was sequenced during a study of HIV-infected patients and healthy controls. Across the whole study: No general T-cell lymphocytopenia was present, and per-chain CDR3 totals resembled those of controls.

By frequency in the sample, this clonotype is medium-sized (0.01 to 0.1%). No cell fractionation was done, so the repertoire covers all unsorted peripheral blood T cells. The RNA source was a 2.5 ml peripheral blood draw. Alpha and beta constant-region primers primed reverse transcription of around 0.5 ug RNA. Using multiplexing indices, alpha and beta chain libraries were generated apart by chain-specific third strand synthesis. Each CDR3 protein gets one entry after TCRdb re-called the 5' RACE reads with MiXCR. Found here are about 10,000 distinct CDR3 sequences, under 11% of them singletons; the top ten hold 15% to 20%. The material was blood, obtained before antiretroviral therapy. This receptor was taken from an adult with HIV infection.

The DNA of the CDR3 is TGCAGTGCTAGAGGACTGAGTAGACCCTACGAGCAGTACTTC. Residues: CSARGLSRPYEQYF. The chain couples TRBV20-1 to TRBJ2-7; D is undetermined. The CDR3 extends over 14 amino acids. In germline, CDR1 is DFQATT, CDR2 SNEGSKA (reference sequence). V shed 1 base and J shed 2 bases, with 12 bases lying between them.